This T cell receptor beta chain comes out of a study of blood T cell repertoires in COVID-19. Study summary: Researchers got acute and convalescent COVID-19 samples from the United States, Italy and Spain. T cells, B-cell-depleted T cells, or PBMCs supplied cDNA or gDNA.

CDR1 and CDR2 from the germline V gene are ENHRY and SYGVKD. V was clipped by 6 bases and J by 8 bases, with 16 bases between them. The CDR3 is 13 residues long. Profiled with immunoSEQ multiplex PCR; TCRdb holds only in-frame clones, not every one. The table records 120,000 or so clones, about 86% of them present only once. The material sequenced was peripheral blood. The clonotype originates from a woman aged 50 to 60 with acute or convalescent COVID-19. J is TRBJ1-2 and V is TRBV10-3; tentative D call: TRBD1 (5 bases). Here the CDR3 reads CAIRVGGGGGYTF. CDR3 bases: TGTGCCATCAGAGTCGGGGGGGGAGGCGGCTACACCTTC.